This T cell receptor (beta chain) was obtained from a study of blood T cell repertoires in COVID-19. The CDR3 contains 17 residues. The germline V gene encodes CDR1 SGHKS and CDR2 YYEKEE (reference sequence). The germline V and J ends were trimmed by 2 bases and 1 base, with 18 bases remaining between them. This clone came up once. The assay was immunoSEQ multiplex PCR, and TCRdb's table has in-frame clones only and misses some. The sample yields around 140,000 clones, 81% seen once. The TCR sequence derives from a woman aged 60-75 years with active or convalescent COVID-19. Sequencing was done on a sample of peripheral blood. V and J are TRBV5-5 and TRBJ1-1; the D is unclear. In DNA, the CDR3 is TGTGCCAGCAGCTTTCAATACCGAAGAGCCGAGAACACTGAAGCTTTCTTT. Residues: CASSFQYRRAENTEAFF.